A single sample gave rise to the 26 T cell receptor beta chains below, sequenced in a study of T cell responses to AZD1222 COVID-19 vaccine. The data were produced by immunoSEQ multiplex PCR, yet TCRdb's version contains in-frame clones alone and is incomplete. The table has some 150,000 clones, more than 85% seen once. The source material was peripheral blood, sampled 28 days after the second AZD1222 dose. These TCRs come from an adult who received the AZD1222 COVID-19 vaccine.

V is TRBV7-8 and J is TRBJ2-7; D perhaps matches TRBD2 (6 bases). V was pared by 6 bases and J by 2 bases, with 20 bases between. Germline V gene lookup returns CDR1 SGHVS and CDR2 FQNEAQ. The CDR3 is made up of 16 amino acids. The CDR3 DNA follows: TGTGCCAGCAGTTTACAGTCTAGCGCAACTACCTACGAGCAGTACTTC. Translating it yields CASSLQSSATTYEQYF.

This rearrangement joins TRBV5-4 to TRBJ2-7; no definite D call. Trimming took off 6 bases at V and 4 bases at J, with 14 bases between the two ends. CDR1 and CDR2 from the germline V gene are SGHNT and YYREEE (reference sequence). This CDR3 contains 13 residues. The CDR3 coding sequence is TGTGCCAGCACCCACCCGGTGACTTACGAGCAGTACTTC. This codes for CASTHPVTYEQYF.

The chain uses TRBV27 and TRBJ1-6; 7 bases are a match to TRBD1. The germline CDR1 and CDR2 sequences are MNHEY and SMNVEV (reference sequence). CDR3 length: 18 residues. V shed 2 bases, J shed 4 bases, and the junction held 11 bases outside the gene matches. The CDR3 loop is CASSLKGTARGYNSPLHF. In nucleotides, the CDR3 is TGTGCCAGCAGTTTAAAAGGGACAGCTAGGGGGTATAATTCACCCCTCCACTTT.

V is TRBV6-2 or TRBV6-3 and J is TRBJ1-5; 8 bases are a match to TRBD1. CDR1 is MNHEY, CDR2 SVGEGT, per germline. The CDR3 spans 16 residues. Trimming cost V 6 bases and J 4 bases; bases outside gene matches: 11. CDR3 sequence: CASSRYLTGGNQPQHF. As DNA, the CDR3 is TGTGCCAGCAGCCGATACCTAACAGGGGGAAATCAGCCCCAGCATTTT.

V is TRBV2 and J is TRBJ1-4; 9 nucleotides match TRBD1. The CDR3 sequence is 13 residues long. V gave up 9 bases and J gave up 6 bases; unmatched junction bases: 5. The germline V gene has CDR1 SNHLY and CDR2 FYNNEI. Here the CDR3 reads CASKWDRDEKLFF. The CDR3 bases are TGTGCCAGTAAATGGGACAGGGATGAAAAACTGTTTTTT.

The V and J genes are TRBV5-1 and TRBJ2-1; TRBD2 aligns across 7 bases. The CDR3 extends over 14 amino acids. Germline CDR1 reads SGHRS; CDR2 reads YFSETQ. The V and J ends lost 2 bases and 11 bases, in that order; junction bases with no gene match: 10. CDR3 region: CASSFLLGEGQQFF. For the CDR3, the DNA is TGCGCCAGCAGCTTCCTCCTCGGGGAGGGCCAGCAGTTCTTC.

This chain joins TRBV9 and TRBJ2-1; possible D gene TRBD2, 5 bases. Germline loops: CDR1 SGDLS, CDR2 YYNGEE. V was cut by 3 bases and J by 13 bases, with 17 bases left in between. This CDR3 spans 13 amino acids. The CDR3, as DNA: TGTGCCAGCAGCGAGGCGGGCTCCCCTTTCCAGTTCTTC. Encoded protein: CASSEAGSPFQFF.

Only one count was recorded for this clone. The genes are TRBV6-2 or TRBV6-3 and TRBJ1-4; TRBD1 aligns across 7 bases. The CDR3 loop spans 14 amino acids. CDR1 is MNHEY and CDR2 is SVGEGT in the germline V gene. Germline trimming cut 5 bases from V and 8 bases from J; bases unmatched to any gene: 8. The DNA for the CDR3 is TGTGCCAGCAGTGACCCCGGGACAGAGGAAAAACTGTTTTTT. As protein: CASSDPGTEEKLFF.

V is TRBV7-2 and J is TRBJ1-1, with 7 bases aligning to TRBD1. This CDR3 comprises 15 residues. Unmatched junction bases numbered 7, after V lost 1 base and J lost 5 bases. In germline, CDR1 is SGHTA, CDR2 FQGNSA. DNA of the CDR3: TGTGCCAGCAGCTTAGTCTGGACAGGAGCGACTGAAGCTTTCTTT. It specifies CASSLVWTGATEAFF. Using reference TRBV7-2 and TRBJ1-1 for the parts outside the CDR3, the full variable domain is GAGVSQSPSNKVTEKGKDVELRCDPISGHTALYWYRQSLGQGLEFLIYFQGNSAPDKSGLPSDRFSAERTGGSVSTLTIQRTQQEDSAVYLCASSLVWTGATEAFFGQGTRLTVV.

The DNA for the CDR3 is TGTGCCAGCAGCCGGGACAGGGGCCCTGTGCAAGAGACCCAGTACTTC. Amino acids: CASSRDRGPVQETQYF. V and J are TRBV7-8 and TRBJ2-5; 10 nucleotides line up with TRBD1. The trim removed 5 bases at V and 2 bases at J, leaving 8 bases unmatched. CDR3 length equals 16 residues. The V gene's germline CDR1 is SGHVS and CDR2 FQNEAQ.

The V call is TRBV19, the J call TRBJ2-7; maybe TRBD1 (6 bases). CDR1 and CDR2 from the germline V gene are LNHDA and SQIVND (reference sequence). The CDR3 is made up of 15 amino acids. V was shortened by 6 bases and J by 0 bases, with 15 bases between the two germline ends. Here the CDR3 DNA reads TGTGCCAGTAGCGACGGGACATCCTTCTCCTACGAGCAGTACTTC. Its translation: CASSDGTSFSYEQYF.

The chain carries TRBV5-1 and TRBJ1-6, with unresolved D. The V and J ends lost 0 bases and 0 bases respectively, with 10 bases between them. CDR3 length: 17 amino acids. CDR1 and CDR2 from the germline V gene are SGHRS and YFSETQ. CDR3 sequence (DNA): TGCGCCAGCAGCTTGGATCCAGCGAGCTCCTATAATTCACCCCTCCACTTT. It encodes CASSLDPASSYNSPLHF.

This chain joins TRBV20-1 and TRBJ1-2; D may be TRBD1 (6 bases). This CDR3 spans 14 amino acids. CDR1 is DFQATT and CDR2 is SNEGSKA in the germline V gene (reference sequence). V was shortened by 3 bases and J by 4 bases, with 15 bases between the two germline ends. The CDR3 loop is CSASAADRTYGYTF. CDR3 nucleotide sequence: TGCAGTGCTAGTGCGGCGGACAGAACCTATGGCTACACCTTC.

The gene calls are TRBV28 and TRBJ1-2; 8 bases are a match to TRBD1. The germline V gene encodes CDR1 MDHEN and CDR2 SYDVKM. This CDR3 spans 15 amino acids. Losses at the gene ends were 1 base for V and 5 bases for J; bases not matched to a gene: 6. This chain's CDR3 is CASSLFVTGGYGYTF. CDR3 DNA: TGTGCCAGCAGTTTATTTGTCACAGGGGGGTATGGCTACACCTTC.

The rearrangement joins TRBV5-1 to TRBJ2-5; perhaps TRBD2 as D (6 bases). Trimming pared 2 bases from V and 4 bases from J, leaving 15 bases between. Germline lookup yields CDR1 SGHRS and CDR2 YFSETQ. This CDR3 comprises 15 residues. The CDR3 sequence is CASSFSGPPVETQYF. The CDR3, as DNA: TGCGCCAGCAGCTTTAGCGGTCCTCCCGTAGAGACCCAGTACTTC.

CDR3: CASSRTGGEQYF. In nucleotides, the CDR3 is TGTGCCAGCAGCAGGACAGGGGGGGAGCAGTACTTC. The chain employs TRBV6-5 and TRBJ2-7; 10 bases fit TRBD1. V lost 6 bases to trimming and J lost 7 bases; unmatched junction nucleotides: 3. This CDR3 comprises 12 residues. CDR1 MNHEY and CDR2 SVGAGI come from the germline V gene.

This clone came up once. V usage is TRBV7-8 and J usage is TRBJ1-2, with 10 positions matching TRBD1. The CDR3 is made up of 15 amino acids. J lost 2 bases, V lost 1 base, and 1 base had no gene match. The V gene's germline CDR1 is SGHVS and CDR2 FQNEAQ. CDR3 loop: CASSLGTGGNYGYTF. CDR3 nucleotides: TGTGCCAGCAGCTTAGGGACAGGGGGGAACTATGGCTACACCTTC.

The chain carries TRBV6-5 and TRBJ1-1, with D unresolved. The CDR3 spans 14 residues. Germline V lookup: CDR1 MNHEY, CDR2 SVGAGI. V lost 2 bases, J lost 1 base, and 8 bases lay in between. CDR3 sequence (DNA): TGTGCCAGCAGTTACGGGTTAGCGAACACTGAAGCTTTCTTT. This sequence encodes CASSYGLANTEAFF.

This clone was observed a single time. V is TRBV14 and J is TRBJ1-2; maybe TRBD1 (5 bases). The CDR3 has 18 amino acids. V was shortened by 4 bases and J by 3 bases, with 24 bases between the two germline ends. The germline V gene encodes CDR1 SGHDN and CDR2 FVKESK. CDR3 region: CASSPSDTWDLFHYGYTF. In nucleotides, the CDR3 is TGTGCCAGCAGCCCCTCGGACACATGGGACCTCTTTCACTATGGCTACACCTTC. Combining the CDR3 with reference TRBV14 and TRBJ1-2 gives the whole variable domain EAGVTQFPSHSVIEKGQTVTLRCDPISGHDNLYWYRRVMGKEIKFLLHFVKESKQDESGMPNNRFLAERTGGTYSTLKVQPAELEDSGVYFCASSPSDTWDLFHYGYTFGSGTRLTVV.

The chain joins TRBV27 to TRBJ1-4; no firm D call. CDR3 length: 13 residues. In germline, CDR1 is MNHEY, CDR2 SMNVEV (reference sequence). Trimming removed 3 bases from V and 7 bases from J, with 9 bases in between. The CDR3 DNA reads TGTGCCAGCAGTTTCATCGGCGGTGAAAAACTGTTTTTT. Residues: CASSFIGGEKLFF.

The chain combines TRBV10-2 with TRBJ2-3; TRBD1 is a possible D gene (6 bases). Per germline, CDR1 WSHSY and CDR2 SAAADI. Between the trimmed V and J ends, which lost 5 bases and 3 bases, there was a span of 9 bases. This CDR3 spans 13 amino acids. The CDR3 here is CASSRQGTDTQYF. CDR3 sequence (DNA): TGCGCCAGCAGTCGGCAGGGGACAGATACGCAGTATTTT.

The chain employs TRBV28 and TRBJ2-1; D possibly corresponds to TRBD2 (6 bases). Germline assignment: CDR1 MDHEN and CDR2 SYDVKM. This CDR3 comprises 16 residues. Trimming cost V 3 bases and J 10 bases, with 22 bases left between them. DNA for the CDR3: TGTGCCAGCAGTTTGGTGTCTAAGGGACTCCCTCAAGAGCAGTTCTTC. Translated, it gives CASSLVSKGLPQEQFF.

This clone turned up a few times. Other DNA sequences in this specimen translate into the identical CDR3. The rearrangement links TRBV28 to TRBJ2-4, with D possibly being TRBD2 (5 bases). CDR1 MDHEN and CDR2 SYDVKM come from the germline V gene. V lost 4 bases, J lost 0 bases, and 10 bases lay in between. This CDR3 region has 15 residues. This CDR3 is CASSSGGIAKNIQYF. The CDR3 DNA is TGTGCCAGCAGTTCAGGAGGCATAGCCAAAAACATTCAGTACTTC.

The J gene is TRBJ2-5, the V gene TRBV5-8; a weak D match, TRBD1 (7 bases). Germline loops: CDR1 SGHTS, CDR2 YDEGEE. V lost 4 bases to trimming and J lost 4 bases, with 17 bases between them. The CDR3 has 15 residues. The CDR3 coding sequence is TGTGCCAGCAGCCTTGGAGGGGCAGGGGGAGAGACCCAGTACTTC. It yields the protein CASSLGGAGGETQYF.

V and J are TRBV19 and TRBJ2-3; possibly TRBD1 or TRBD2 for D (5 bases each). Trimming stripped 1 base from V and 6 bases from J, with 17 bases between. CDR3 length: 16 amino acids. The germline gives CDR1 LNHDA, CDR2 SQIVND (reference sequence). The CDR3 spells CASSIAGRRIVDTQYF. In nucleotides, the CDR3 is TGTGCCAGTAGTATAGCGGGACGTAGGATCGTCGATACGCAGTATTTT.

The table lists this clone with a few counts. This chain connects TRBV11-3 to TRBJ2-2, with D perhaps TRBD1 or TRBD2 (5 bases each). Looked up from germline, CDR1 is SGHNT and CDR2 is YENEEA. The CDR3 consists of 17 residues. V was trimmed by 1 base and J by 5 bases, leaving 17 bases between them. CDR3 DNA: TGTGCCAGCAGCTTAGCAACCGGGACCGCATCTACCGGGGAGCTGTTTTTT. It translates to CASSLATGTASTGELFF. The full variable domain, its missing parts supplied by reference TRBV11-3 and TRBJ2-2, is EAGVVQSPRYKIIEKKQPVAFWCNPISGHNTLYWYLQNLGQGPELLIRYENEEAVDDSQLPKDRFSAERLKGVDSTLKIQPAELGDSAVYLCASSLATGTASTGELFFGEGSRLTVL.